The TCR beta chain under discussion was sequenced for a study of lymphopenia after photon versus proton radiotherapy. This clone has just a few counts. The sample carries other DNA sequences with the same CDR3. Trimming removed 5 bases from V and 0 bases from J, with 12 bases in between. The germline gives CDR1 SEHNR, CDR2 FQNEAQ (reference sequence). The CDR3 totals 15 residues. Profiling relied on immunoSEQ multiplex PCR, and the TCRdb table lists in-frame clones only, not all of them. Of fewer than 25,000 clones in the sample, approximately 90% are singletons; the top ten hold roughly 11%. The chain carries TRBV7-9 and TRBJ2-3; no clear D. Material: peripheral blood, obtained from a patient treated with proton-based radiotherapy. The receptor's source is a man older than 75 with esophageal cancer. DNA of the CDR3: TGTGCCAGCAGCCCTCCCGGCATCAGCACAGATACGCAGTATTTT. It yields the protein CASSPPGISTDTQYF.